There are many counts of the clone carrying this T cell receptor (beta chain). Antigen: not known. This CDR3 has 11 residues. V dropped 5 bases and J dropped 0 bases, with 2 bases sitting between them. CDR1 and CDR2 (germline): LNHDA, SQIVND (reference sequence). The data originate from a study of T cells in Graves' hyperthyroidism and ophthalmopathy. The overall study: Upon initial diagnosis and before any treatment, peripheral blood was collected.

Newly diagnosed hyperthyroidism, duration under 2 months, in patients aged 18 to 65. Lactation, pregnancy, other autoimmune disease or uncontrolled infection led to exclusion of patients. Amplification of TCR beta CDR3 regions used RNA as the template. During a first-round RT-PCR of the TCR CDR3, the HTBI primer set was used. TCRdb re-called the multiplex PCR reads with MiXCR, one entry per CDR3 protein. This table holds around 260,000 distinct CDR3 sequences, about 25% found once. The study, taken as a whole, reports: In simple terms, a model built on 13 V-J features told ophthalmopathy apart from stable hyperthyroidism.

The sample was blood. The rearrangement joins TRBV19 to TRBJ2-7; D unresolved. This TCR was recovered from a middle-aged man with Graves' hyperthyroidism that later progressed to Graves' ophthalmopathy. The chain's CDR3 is CASSDSYEQYF. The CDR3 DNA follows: TGTGCCAGTAGTGACTCCTACGAGCAGTACTTC. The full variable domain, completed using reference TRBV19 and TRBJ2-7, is DGGITQSPKYLFRKEGQNVTLSCEQNLNHDAMYWYRQDPGQGLRLIYYSQIVNDFQKGDIAEGYSVSREKKESFPLTVTSAQKNPTAFYLCASSDSYEQYFGPGTRLTVT.